This TCR beta chain originates from a study of blood T cell repertoires in COVID-19. Turning to the study itself: From the United States, Italy and Spain came samples of acute and convalescent COVID-19. Nucleic acid was either cDNA or gDNA, and it came from T cells, B-cell-depleted T cells, or PBMCs.

With 5 bases clipped from V and 5 bases from J, the junction kept 2 bases outside the gene matches. Germline-derived CDR1 and CDR2 are SGHRS and YFSETQ. CDR3 length: 13 amino acids. Original processing notes: Using reference gene primer amplification, nucleated cell counts were estimated. TCRdb's table, derived via immunoSEQ multiplex PCR, lists solely in-frame clones and lacks some. V, J and clone size are those of that table, while D and trimming were read from the DNA. The sample shows around 250,000 clones, roughly 85% of them seen only once. The rearrangement uses TRBV5-1 and TRBJ1-4, with 8 bases lining up with TRBD1. The TCR was taken from a middle-aged man with active or convalescent COVID-19. The sequenced sample was peripheral blood. The CDR3 coding sequence is TGCGCCAGCAGGCGGACAGGGAATGAAAAACTGTTTTTT. Encoded protein: CASRRTGNEKLFF.